This T cell receptor (beta chain) emerged from a study of blood T cell repertoires in COVID-19. Study context: The origin of the acute and convalescent COVID-19 samples was the United States, Italy and Spain. Sources were T cells, B-cell-depleted T cells, or PBMCs; the material itself was cDNA or gDNA.

Original methodology: Estimates of nucleated cell counts were drawn from the amplification of reference gene primers. Repertoires were generated with immunoSEQ multiplex PCR, while TCRdb's copy carries only in-frame clones and drops some. The DNA gave D and trimming, while V, J and clone size come from that table. The sample has about 180,000 clones; about nine tenths are singletons. This clone was seen a handful of times. The sample comprised peripheral blood. The source of this sequence is a man aged 18 to 30 who had recovered from COVID-19.

This CDR3 reads CASSLRGYYNSPLHF. The CDR3 region has the DNA TGTGCCAGCAGCTTACGGGGGTACTATAATTCACCCCTCCACTTT. The chain employs TRBV7-9 and TRBJ1-6; perhaps TRBD1 as D (5 bases). The CDR3 covers 15 residues. The V end was cut by 2 bases, the J end by 3 bases, with 8 bases between. The germline gives CDR1 SEHNR, CDR2 FQNEAQ (reference sequence). The complete variable domain, with remaining parts taken from reference TRBV7-9 and TRBJ1-6, reads DTGVSQNPRHKITKRGQNVTFRCDPISEHNRLYWYRQTLGQGPEFLTYFQNEAQLEKSRLLSDRFSAERPKGSFSTLEIQRTEQGDSAMYLCASSLRGYYNSPLHFGNGTRLTVT.